A single sample gave rise to the 11 T cell receptor beta chains below, sequenced in a study of identical twins. Each CDR3 protein gets one entry after TCRdb re-called the 5' RACE reads with MiXCR. This table holds about 160,000 distinct CDR3 sequences, under 4.5% found once. Sequenced: memory T cells sorted from blood. These receptors were collected from a man aged 18 to 29 in good health.

This clonotype was detected ten times or more. V and J are TRBV4-3 and TRBJ2-1, with 8 bases matching TRBD2. The CDR3 runs 19 residues. The J segment lost 0 bases and the V segment lost 3 bases, leaving 13 bases of the junction unmatched. Germline V gene sequence: CDR1 LGHNA, CDR2 YSLEER. The CDR3 spells CASSQFSGSYTSSYNEQFF. CDR3 coding DNA: TGCGCCAGCAGCCAGTTCAGCGGGAGTTATACCAGCTCCTACAATGAGCAGTTCTTC.

This clonotype was recorded at least ten times. V usage is TRBV10-3 and J usage is TRBJ1-1; D ambiguous. Per the germline V gene, CDR1 is ENHRY and CDR2 is SYGVKD. The CDR3 extends over 13 amino acids. The V end was cut by 7 bases, the J end by 3 bases, with 12 bases between. This CDR3 reads CAITPQADTEAFF. DNA for the CDR3: TGTGCCATCACCCCTCAGGCGGACACTGAAGCTTTCTTT.

The sample holds many counts of this clonotype. V is TRBV4-2 and J is TRBJ1-5; D gene uncertain. This CDR3 spans 15 amino acids. The germline V and J ends were trimmed by 1 base and 0 bases, with 7 bases remaining between them. CDR1 and CDR2 (germline): LGHNA, YNFKEQ. In DNA form, the CDR3 reads TGTGCCAGCAGCCAAGGAACACTTAGCAATCAGCCCCAGCATTTT. It specifies CASSQGTLSNQPQHF.

This clonotype was seen repeatedly, ten times or more. This chain connects TRBV5-1 to TRBJ1-6, with 8 positions matching TRBD1. The J segment lost 9 bases and the V segment lost 4 bases, leaving 6 bases of the junction unmatched. CDR3 size: 14 residues. Germline CDR1 and CDR2: SGHRS and YFSETQ. CDR3 nucleotides: TGCGCCAGCAGCACGACAGGGGACGGTTCACCCCTCCACTTT. Its translation: CASSTTGDGSPLHF. The whole variable domain, filled in from reference TRBV5-1 and TRBJ1-6, reads KAGVTQTPRYLIKTRGQQVTLSCSPISGHRSVSWYQQTPGQGLQFLFEYFSETQRNKGNFPGRFSGRQFSNSRSEMNVSTLELGDSALYLCASSTTGDGSPLHFGNGTRLTVT.

This clonotype was seen ten or more times. The chain joins TRBV12-3 or TRBV12-4 to TRBJ1-2; 7 bases are a match to TRBD1. V lost 6 bases and J lost 1; bases outside the gene matches: 5. The CDR3 sequence is 14 residues long. This CDR3 is CASRTQGYNYGYTF. The CDR3 DNA reads as TGTGCCAGCAGGACACAGGGGTATAACTATGGCTACACCTTC.

This clonotype was seen a handful of times. The V and J genes are TRBV11-1 and TRBJ2-1; TRBD2 matches 9 bases. CDR3 size: 15 residues. The V and J ends lost 7 bases and 5 bases, in that order; junction bases with no gene match: 9. Germline CDR1 and CDR2: SGHAT and FQDESV (reference sequence). The CDR3 sequence: CASTGGLAGHNEQFF. DNA for the CDR3: TGTGCCAGCACCGGGGGGCTAGCGGGACACAATGAGCAGTTCTTC.

The genes are TRBV30 and TRBJ2-1; TRBD2 matches at 12 bases. CDR3 length: 18 amino acids. The trim removed 0 bases at V and 0 bases at J, leaving 6 bases unmatched. Germline assignment: CDR1 GTSNPN and CDR2 SVGIG (reference sequence). CDR3 DNA sequence: TGTGCCTGGAGTGTATGGCTAGCGGGAGGGAGCTCCTACAATGAGCAGTTCTTC. Amino acids: CAWSVWLAGGSSYNEQFF.

The chain recombines TRBV7-3 with TRBJ2-1; TRBD1 matches 7 bases. The CDR3 has 13 residues. Unmatched junction bases numbered 10, after V lost 5 bases and J lost 12 bases. Germline CDR1 reads SGHTA; CDR2 reads FQGTGA. Written as DNA, the CDR3 is TGTGCCAGCAGCCCCGCCCAGGGGGTGTCGCAGTTCTTC. Translating it yields CASSPAQGVSQFF. The entire variable domain, with the rest obtained from reference TRBV7-3 and TRBJ2-1, is as follows: GAGVSQTPSNKVTEKGKYVELRCDPISGHTALYWYRQSLGQGPEFLIYFQGTGAADDSGLPNDRFFAVRPEGSVSTLKIQRTERGDSAVYLCASSPAQGVSQFFGPGTRLTVL.

The sample holds a few counts of this clonotype. The V gene is TRBV15, the J gene TRBJ2-1, with D perhaps TRBD1 or TRBD2 (5 bases each). CDR3 length: 16 residues. Germline V lookup: CDR1 LNHNV, CDR2 YYDKDF (reference sequence). V shed 3 bases and J shed 4 bases, with 16 bases lying between them. The CDR3 DNA sequence: TGTGCCACCAGCAGCTCAATGGGGCTAGCTTACAATGAGCAGTTCTTC. Its protein is CATSSSMGLAYNEQFF.

In its sample, this clonotype was seen many times. This sequence joins TRBV20-1 and TRBJ2-1, with D unclear. Trimming stripped 6 bases from V and 5 bases from J, with 8 bases between. The CDR3 covers 11 residues. Germline CDR1 and CDR2: DFQATT and SNEGSKA (reference sequence). This CDR3 reads CSASFHNEQFF. The CDR3 DNA reads TGCAGTGCCTCCTTCCACAATGAGCAGTTCTTC.

Comments on this clonotype: With a much larger clone just one base away, this may be a read error. The V call is TRBV12-3 or TRBV12-4, the J call TRBJ1-1; unclear D gene. The CDR3 covers 14 residues. Trimming removed 5 bases at V and 1 base at J, with 11 bases between. The CDR3 protein is CASSLDGENTEAFF. The DNA for the CDR3 is TGTGCCAGCAGTCTCGACGGGGAGAACACTGAAGCTTTCTTT.